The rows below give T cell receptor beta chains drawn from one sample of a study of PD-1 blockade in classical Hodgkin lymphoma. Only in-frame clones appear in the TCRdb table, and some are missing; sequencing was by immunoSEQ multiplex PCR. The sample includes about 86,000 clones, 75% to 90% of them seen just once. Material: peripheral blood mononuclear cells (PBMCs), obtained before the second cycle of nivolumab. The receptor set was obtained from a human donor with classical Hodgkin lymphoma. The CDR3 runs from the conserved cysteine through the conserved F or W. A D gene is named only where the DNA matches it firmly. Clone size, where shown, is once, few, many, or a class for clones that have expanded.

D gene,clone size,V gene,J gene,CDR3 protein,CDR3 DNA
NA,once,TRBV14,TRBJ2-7,CASSQRVWGDEQYF,TGTGCCAGCAGCCAAAGGGTCTGGGGTGACGAGCAGTACTTC
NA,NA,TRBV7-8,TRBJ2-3,CASSLRRQTTSTDTQYF,TGTGCCAGCAGCTTAAGAAGACAGACCACTAGCACAGATACGCAGTATTTT
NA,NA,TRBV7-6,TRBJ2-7,CASSSGTGTYEQYF,TGTGCCAGCAGTTCCGGGACGGGGACCTACGAGCAGTACTTC
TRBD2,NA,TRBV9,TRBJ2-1,CASSAVKGTSYYNEQFF,TGTGCCAGCAGCGCGGTCAAGGGGACTAGCTACTACAATGAGCAGTTCTTC
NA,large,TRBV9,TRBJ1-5,CASSVGPLGQPQHF,TGTGCCAGCAGCGTAGGGCCCCTCGGTCAGCCCCAGCATTTT
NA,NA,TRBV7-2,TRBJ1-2,CASSLVWVQGAALGGYTF,TGTGCCAGCAGCTTAGTATGGGTACAGGGAGCCGCCTTAGGAGGCTACACCTTC
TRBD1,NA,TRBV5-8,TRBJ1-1,CASSSRRTGTVNTEAFF,TGTGCCAGCAGCTCCCGGAGGACCGGGACAGTGAACACTGAAGCTTTCTTT
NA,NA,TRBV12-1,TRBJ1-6,CASSFVRGAGGENSPLHF,TGTGCCAGCAGCTTTGTGAGGGGGGCCGGGGGAGAGAATTCACCCCTCCACTTT
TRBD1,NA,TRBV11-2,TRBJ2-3,CASSLINRGRRGTDTQYF,TGTGCCAGCAGCTTGATCAACAGGGGGCGCAGGGGCACAGATACGCAGTATTTT
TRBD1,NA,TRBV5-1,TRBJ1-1,CASSLRETGPSEAFF,TGCGCCAGCAGCTTGAGGGAGACAGGGCCTTCTGAAGCTTTCTTT
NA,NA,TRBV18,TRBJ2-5,CASSTQGRETQYF,TGTGCCAGCTCAACTCAGGGGCGGGAGACCCAGTACTTC
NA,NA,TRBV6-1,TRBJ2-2,CASGVTANTGELFF,TGTGCCAGCGGGGTTACCGCGAACACCGGGGAGCTGTTTTTT
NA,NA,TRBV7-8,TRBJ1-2,CASSPRQNSNYGYTF,TGTGCCAGCAGCCCTAGACAGAATTCTAACTATGGCTACACCTTC
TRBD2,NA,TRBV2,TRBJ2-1,CASRVGVGLAGVDEQFF,TGTGCCAGCAGAGTTGGGGTGGGACTAGCGGGGGTAGATGAGCAGTTCTTC
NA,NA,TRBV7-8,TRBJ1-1,CASSLSISERAFF,TGTGCCAGCAGCTTAAGTATTTCGGAGAGAGCTTTCTTT
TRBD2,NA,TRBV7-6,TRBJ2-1,CASSLRLAGGNEQFF,TGTGCCAGCAGCTTACGACTAGCGGGGGGCAATGAGCAGTTCTTC
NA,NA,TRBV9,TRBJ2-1,CASSVGQEIYNEQFF,TGTGCCAGCAGCGTAGGGCAGGAGATATACAATGAGCAGTTCTTC
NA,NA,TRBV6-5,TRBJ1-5,CASSYVQSNQPQHF,TGTGCCAGCAGTTACGTCCAGTCCAATCAGCCCCAGCATTTT
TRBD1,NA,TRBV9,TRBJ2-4,CASSVGGDSLSIQYF,TGTGCCAGCAGCGTAGGAGGGGACAGCCTAAGTATTCAGTACTTC
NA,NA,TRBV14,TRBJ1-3,CASSPSGRNTIYF,TGTGCCAGCAGCCCCTCAGGACGAAACACCATATATTTT
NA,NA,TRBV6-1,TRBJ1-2,CASTGRNPYGYTF,TGTGCCAGCACGGGGAGGAACCCCTATGGCTACACCTTC
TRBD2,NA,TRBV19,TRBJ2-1,CASSPGGLAGGYSYNEQFF,TGTGCCAGTAGTCCAGGAGGGCTAGCGGGAGGGTACTCCTACAATGAGCAGTTCTTC
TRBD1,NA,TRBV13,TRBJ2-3,CASSLGRGQLTDTQYF,TGTGCCAGCAGCTTAGGGAGGGGACAGCTCACAGATACGCAGTATTTT
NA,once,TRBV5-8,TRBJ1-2,CASSLMAGVGTF,TGTGCCAGCAGCTTGATGGCGGGGGTGGGCACCTTC
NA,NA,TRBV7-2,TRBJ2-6,CASSRAIGANVLTF,TGTGCCAGCAGCCGAGCGATCGGGGCCAACGTCCTGACTTTC
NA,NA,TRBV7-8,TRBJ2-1,CASSQNAGVNEQFF,TGTGCCAGCAGCCAAAACGCCGGGGTCAATGAGCAGTTCTTC
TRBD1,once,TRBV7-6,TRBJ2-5,CASSQTGTGVLQTQYF,TGTGCCAGCAGCCAGACCGGGACAGGGGTTTTGCAGACCCAGTACTTC
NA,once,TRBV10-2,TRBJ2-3,CASSESSLLGADTQYF,TGCGCCAGCAGTGAGTCGAGTCTCCTCGGGGCAGATACGCAGTATTTT
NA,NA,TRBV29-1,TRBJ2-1,CSVEGTAGRNEQFF,TGCAGCGTTGAGGGGACTGCAGGAAGGAATGAGCAGTTCTTC
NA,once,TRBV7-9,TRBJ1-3,CASSFRGLAGNTIYF,TGTGCCAGCAGCTTCCGGGGTTTGGCTGGAAACACCATATATTTT
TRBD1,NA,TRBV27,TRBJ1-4,CASSLSTGEEKLFF,TGTGCCAGCAGTTTATCTACAGGGGAGGAAAAACTGTTTTTT
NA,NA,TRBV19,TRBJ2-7,CASSITPKSRRSYEQYF,TGTGCCAGTAGTATAACCCCTAAATCGCGGAGGAGCTACGAGCAGTACTTC
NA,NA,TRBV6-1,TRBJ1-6,CASGSSYNSPLHF,TGTGCCAGCGGGAGCTCCTATAATTCACCCCTCCACTTT
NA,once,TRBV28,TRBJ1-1,CASSRSRQTITEAFF,TGTGCCAGCAGTCGATCGAGACAAACTATCACTGAAGCTTTCTTT
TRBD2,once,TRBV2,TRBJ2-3,CASRLQGLAGSGWADTQYF,TGTGCCAGCAGATTGCAAGGACTAGCGGGGTCAGGCTGGGCAGATACGCAGTATTTT
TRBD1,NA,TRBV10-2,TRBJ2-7,CASSVYRGYEQYF,TGCGCCAGCAGTGTATACAGGGGCTACGAGCAGTACTTC
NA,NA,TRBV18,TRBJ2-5,CASSPTPREETQYF,TGTGCCAGCTCACCCACGCCAAGAGAAGAGACCCAGTACTTC
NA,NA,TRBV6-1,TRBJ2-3,CASSLVGTDTQYF,TGTGCCAGCAGCCTAGTGGGCACAGATACGCAGTATTTT
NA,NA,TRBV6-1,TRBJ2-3,CASSELWTGTDTQYF,TGTGCCAGCAGTGAATTGTGGACCGGCACAGATACGCAGTATTTT
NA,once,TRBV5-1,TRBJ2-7,CASSLTPQGAYEQYF,TGCGCCAGCAGCTTAACACCGCAGGGCGCCTACGAGCAGTACTTC
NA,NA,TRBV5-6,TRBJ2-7,CASSLDRAYEQYF,TGTGCCAGCAGCTTGGACAGGGCCTACGAGCAGTACTTC
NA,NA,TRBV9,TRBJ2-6,CASSPQGSAANVLTF,TGTGCCAGCAGCCCCCAGGGGTCAGCGGCCAACGTCCTGACTTTC